This TCR beta chain was retrieved from a study of OX40 agonist ivuxolimab in advanced cancers. Study as a whole: From roughly 20 to 90 years was the age range, with a mean of approximately 58 years, and about 83% were male.

Method: immunoSEQ multiplex PCR; TCRdb's copy keeps in-frame clones and lacks some. The table shows approximately 60,000 clones, with roughly nine tenths occurring only once. Notes on this clone: Its cognate antigen is unknown.

Autoimmune disease history or systemic immunosuppression led to patients being barred. Study-wide points: The mean number of expanded clones was higher in CD8+ T cells than in CD4+. Compared with others, partial responders at 0.1-3.0 mg/kg displayed clonal expansion among the lowest.

V lost 8 bases, J lost 8 bases, and 7 bases lay in between. CDR3 length: 9 amino acids. Germline values: CDR1 LNHNV, CDR2 YYDKDF (reference sequence). The specimen was CD4+ or CD8+ T cells sorted from blood, collected in a trial of the OX40 agonist ivuxolimab. The chain uses TRBV15 and TRBJ2-7; unclear D gene. The sequence derives from an adult with an advanced solid tumor such as melanoma, head and neck, liver or kidney cancer. The CDR3 sequence: CATFTQQYF. The CDR3 DNA sequence: TGTGCCACCTTTACCCAGCAGTACTTC.